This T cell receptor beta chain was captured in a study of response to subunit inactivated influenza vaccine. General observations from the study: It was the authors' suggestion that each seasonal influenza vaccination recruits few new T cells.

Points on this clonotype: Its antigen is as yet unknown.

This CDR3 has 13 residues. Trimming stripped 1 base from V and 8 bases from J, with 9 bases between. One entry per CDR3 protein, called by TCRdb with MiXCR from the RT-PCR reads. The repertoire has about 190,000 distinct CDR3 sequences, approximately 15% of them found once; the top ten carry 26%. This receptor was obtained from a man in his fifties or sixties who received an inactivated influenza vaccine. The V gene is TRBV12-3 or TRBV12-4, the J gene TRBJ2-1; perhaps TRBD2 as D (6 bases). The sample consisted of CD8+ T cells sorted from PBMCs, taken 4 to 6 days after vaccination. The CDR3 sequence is CASSLGGGDEQFF. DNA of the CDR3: TGTGCCAGCAGTTTAGGGGGCGGGGATGAGCAGTTCTTC.